This TCR beta chain stems from a study of T cell responses to AZD1222 COVID-19 vaccine. CDR1 is MRHNA and CDR2 is SNTAGT in the germline V gene. This CDR3 has 16 residues. The germline V and J ends were trimmed by 7 bases and 0 bases, with 16 bases remaining between them. Libraries were prepared by immunoSEQ multiplex PCR; TCRdb keeps only in-frame clonotypes and omits some of them. The sample shows more than 150,000 clones, 88% of them seen only once. V gene TRBV6-4 combines with J gene TRBJ2-4, with a possible D match to TRBD1 (6 bases). This TCR was recovered from an adult who received the AZD1222 COVID-19 vaccine. The sequencing here drew on peripheral blood, taken 28 days after the second AZD1222 dose. This CDR3 reads CASNTTGRLAKNIQYF. Written as DNA, the CDR3 is TGTGCCAGCAACACTACAGGGCGATTAGCCAAAAACATTCAGTACTTC.